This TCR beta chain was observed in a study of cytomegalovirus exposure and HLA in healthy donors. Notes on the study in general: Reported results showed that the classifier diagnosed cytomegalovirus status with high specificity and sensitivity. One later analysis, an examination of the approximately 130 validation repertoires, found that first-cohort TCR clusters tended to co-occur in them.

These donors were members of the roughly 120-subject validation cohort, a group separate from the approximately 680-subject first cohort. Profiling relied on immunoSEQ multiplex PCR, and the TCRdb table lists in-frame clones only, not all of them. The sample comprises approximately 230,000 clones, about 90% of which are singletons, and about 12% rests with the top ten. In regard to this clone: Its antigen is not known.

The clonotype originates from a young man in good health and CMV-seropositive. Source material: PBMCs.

The CDR3 DNA follows: TGTGCCGGCCGGGACAGGGGGTCAGATACGCAGTATTTT. It specifies CAGRDRGSDTQYF. V usage is TRBV30 and J usage is TRBJ2-3, with 11 bases aligning to TRBD1. Per germline, CDR1 GTSNPN and CDR2 SVGIG (reference sequence). V shed 8 bases, J shed 4 bases, and the junction held 5 bases outside the gene matches. The CDR3 has 13 amino acids.